Shown below are 20 T cell receptor beta chains from a single sample sequenced in a study. Each CDR3 protein is one row after TCRdb ran MiXCR on the RT-PCR reads. The sample includes about 680,000 distinct CDR3 sequences, around 14% of them seen just once. Source material: memory CD4+ T cells from blood. Receptors originate from a female donor in good health, serving as a healthy control.

This clonotype was seen only a few times. The rearrangement links TRBV20-1 to TRBJ2-5; D might be TRBD1 (7 bases). CDR1 is DFQATT, CDR2 SNEGSKA, per germline (reference sequence). V was cut by 6 bases and J by 3 bases, with 20 bases left in between. There are 15 residues in the CDR3. The chain's CDR3 is CSAPRGAGPKETQYF. CDR3 DNA: TGCAGTGCCCCCAGGGGGGCCGGACCGAAAGAGACCCAGTACTTC.

The chain has TRBV7-2 and TRBJ2-7; 7 nucleotides line up with TRBD1. V shed 2 bases, J shed 4 bases, and the junction held 11 bases outside the gene matches. The CDR3 extends over 16 amino acids. CDR1 SGHTA and CDR2 FQGNSA come from the germline V gene. In DNA form, the CDR3 reads TGTGCCAGCAGCTTATCACAGGGGATCCCGGGGTACGAGCAGTACTTC. Residues: CASSLSQGIPGYEQYF.

V usage is TRBV20-1 and J usage is TRBJ2-1, with 7 bases that match TRBD2. The CDR3 runs to 23 residues. The trim removed 3 bases at V and 4 bases at J, leaving 33 bases unmatched. CDR1 and CDR2 (germline): DFQATT, SNEGSKA (reference sequence). CDR3 DNA: TGCAGTGCTAGTATTGCCCCGTCTAGGACTTTAAAAATCCTAGCGGAGACTTACAATGAGCAGTTCTTC. Amino acids: CSASIAPSRTLKILAETYNEQFF.

This clonotype was counted only a few times. The genes are TRBV6-5 and TRBJ2-5, with a possible D match to TRBD2 (5 bases). Germline V CDR1 and CDR2: MNHEY, SVGAGI. The CDR3 contains 13 residues. V was pared by 7 bases and J by 8 bases, with 17 bases between. The CDR3 region is CASTNGVSGTQYF. In DNA, the CDR3 is TGTGCCAGCACCAACGGGGTGTCGGGTACCCAGTACTTC.

The sample holds a few counts of this clonotype. The rearrangement joins TRBV6-2 or TRBV6-3 to TRBJ2-1; 12 nucleotides align to TRBD2. Germline values: CDR1 MNHEY, CDR2 SVGEGT. After removal of 4 bases from V and 8 bases from J, the junction contained 18 bases not matched to a gene. This CDR3 has 19 amino acids. CDR3 bases: TGTGCCAGCAGTTGGCCCCTAGCGGGGGGGCCTCGGGTCATCTATGAGCAGTTCTTC. Its protein is CASSWPLAGGPRVIYEQFF.

V and J are TRBV5-1 and TRBJ2-7; TRBD2 matches at 13 bases. The CDR3 length is 17 residues. CDR1 is SGHRS and CDR2 is YFSETQ in the germline V gene. Losses at the gene ends were 3 bases for V and 2 bases for J; bases not matched to a gene: 8. The CDR3 nucleotides read TGCGCCAGCAGCTGGGGGACTAGCGGGGAGACCGCCTACGAGCAGTACTTC. Protein: CASSWGTSGETAYEQYF.

In its sample, this clonotype was seen a few times. The J gene is TRBJ2-1, the V gene TRBV24-1, with 9 nucleotides matching TRBD1. The CDR3 covers 17 residues. Trimming cost V 4 bases and J 2 bases; bases outside gene matches: 8. Germline CDR1 is KGHDR and CDR2 is SFDVKD. CDR3 in amino acids: CATSDSRRTGAYNEQFF. CDR3 DNA sequence: TGTGCCACCAGTGACTCCCGCAGGACAGGGGCCTACAATGAGCAGTTCTTC.

This sequence joins TRBV7-3 and TRBJ2-1, with TRBD2 matching over 10 bases. Germline V gene lookup returns CDR1 SGHTA and CDR2 FQGTGA. The CDR3 contains 17 residues. With V trimmed by 5 bases and J by 0 bases, 7 bases remained unmatched. DNA of the CDR3: TGTGCCAGCAGCCAAGGACTAGCGGATTCCTCCTACAATGAGCAGTTCTTC. Translated: CASSQGLADSSYNEQFF.

This clonotype was recorded many times. The CDR3 region is CASSLRSGGADEQFF. In DNA, the CDR3 is TGCGCCAGCAGCTTGCGTAGCGGGGGGGCGGATGAGCAGTTCTTC. The rearrangement joins TRBV5-1 to TRBJ2-1, with 11 bases aligning to TRBD2. Trimming cost V 1 base and J 8 bases; bases outside gene matches: 5. The germline CDR1 and CDR2 sequences are SGHRS and YFSETQ. This CDR3 region has 15 residues.

This clonotype was detected only a few times. V gene TRBV6-2 or TRBV6-3 combines with J gene TRBJ1-2; tentative D call: TRBD1 (5 bases). Trimming removed 6 bases from V and 2 bases from J, with 25 bases in between. The CDR3 contains 18 residues. CDR1 is MNHEY and CDR2 is SVGEGT in the germline V gene. CDR3 residues: CASREGLDGKFLNYGYTF. CDR3 sequence (DNA): TGTGCCAGCAGAGAGGGGTTAGACGGCAAGTTCTTGAACTATGGCTACACCTTC.

This clonotype has a handful of counts. The chain links TRBV7-8 to TRBJ2-2; D is unresolved. The CDR3 runs 12 residues. V was trimmed by 6 bases and J by 4 bases, leaving 6 bases between them. Germline-derived CDR1 and CDR2 are SGHVS and FQNEAQ. In nucleotides, the CDR3 is TGTGCCAGCAGTCATCCCACCGGGGAGCTGTTTTTT. Amino acids: CASSHPTGELFF.

This clonotype was seen only a few times. The J gene is TRBJ2-7, the V gene TRBV20-1; tentative D call: TRBD2 (6 bases). Trimming shortened V by 2 bases and J by 7 bases, and 15 bases separated the two germline ends. The CDR3 covers 13 residues. Germline values: CDR1 DFQATT, CDR2 SNEGSKA (reference sequence). The CDR3 region has the DNA TGCAGTGCTAGAAGGCACAATGGGGGGGAGCAGTACTTC. Translating gives CSARRHNGGEQYF.

V usage is TRBV28 and J usage is TRBJ1-4; 8 nucleotides line up with TRBD1. In germline, CDR1 is MDHEN, CDR2 SYDVKM. There are 12 residues in the CDR3. J lost 10 bases, V lost 2 bases, and 0 bases had no gene match. This CDR3 reads CASSLQGAKLFF. The CDR3 DNA sequence: TGTGCCAGCAGTTTACAGGGGGCAAAACTGTTTTTT. Full variable domain (rest looked up from reference TRBV28 and TRBJ1-4): DVKVTQSSRYLVKRTGEKVFLECVQDMDHENMFWYRQDPGLGLRLIYFSYDVKMKEKGDIPEGYSVSREKKERFSLILESASTNQTSMYLCASSLQGAKLFFGSGTQLSVL.

This clonotype was detected only a few times. This rearrangement joins TRBV28 to TRBJ1-5; TRBD1 aligns across 10 bases. Trimming cost V 4 bases and J 7 bases; bases outside gene matches: 4. The CDR3 runs to 14 residues. Germline CDR1 and CDR2: MDHEN and SYDVKM. The CDR3 spells CASSSGQGPQPQHF. For the CDR3, the DNA is TGTGCCAGCAGTTCGGGACAGGGGCCCCAGCCCCAGCATTTT.

J is TRBJ2-5 and V is TRBV7-2, with TRBD2 matching over 8 bases. The CDR3 spans 17 residues. V lost 1 base to trimming and J lost 5 bases; unmatched junction nucleotides: 12. The germline gives CDR1 SGHTA, CDR2 FQGNSA. The CDR3 here is CASSLGLAGGALETQYF. The CDR3 DNA reads TGTGCCAGCAGCTTAGGCTTAGCCGGGGGGGCACTGGAGACCCAGTACTTC.

This chain uses TRBV5-1 with TRBJ1-1; 7 bases agree with TRBD1. This CDR3 is 14 amino acids long. V lost 7 bases and J lost 3; bases outside the gene matches: 9. Germline CDR1 is SGHRS and CDR2 is YFSETQ. CDR3 nucleotide sequence: TGCGCCAGCCTCCGGGACACAGGGGACACTGAAGCTTTCTTT. It codes for CASLRDTGDTEAFF.

The rearrangement links TRBV27 to TRBJ1-2; 11 positions agree with TRBD1. Unmatched junction bases numbered 8, after V lost 3 bases and J lost 8 bases. The CDR3 is made up of 15 amino acids. Germline V gives CDR1 MNHEY, CDR2 SMNVEV (reference sequence). The chain's CDR3 is CASSFLGQGGKGYTF. CDR3 nucleotides: TGTGCCAGCAGTTTTCTGGGACAGGGGGGGAAAGGCTACACCTTC.

The sample holds a few counts of this clonotype. CDR3: CAVGRTYGYTF. CDR3 sequence (DNA): TGTGCCGTTGGCAGGACTTATGGCTACACCTTC. This chain links TRBV30 with TRBJ1-2; D is uncertain. Between the trimmed V and J ends, which lost 8 bases and 5 bases, there was a span of 12 bases. The CDR3 is 11 amino acids. Looked up from germline, CDR1 is GTSNPN and CDR2 is SVGIG (reference sequence).

The chain couples TRBV5-1 to TRBJ2-3, with 10 nucleotides matching TRBD1. V lost 4 bases and J lost 2; bases outside the gene matches: 10. CDR1 is SGHRS and CDR2 is YFSETQ in the germline V gene. CDR3 length: 17 amino acids. The CDR3 DNA is TGCGCCAGCAGCGCCCTCGGGACAGGGGCTACCACAGATACGCAGTATTTT. Encoded protein: CASSALGTGATTDTQYF.

V is TRBV6-1 and J is TRBJ1-5, with TRBD1 matching over 7 bases. V shed 3 bases and J 5 bases; nucleotides not matched to a gene: 7. This CDR3 comprises 15 residues. Germline-derived CDR1 and CDR2 are MNHNS and SASEGT. The DNA for the CDR3 is TGTGCCAGCAGTGAGATTTGGCAGGGGGATCAGCCCCAGCATTTT. Translating it yields CASSEIWQGDQPQHF.